Described below is a single TCR beta chain sequence and its context. Its antigen is as yet unknown. This CDR3 spans 14 amino acids. Germline values: CDR1 MDHEN, CDR2 SYDVKM. Trimming pared 6 bases from V and 6 bases from J, leaving 15 bases between. The data originate from a study of cytomegalovirus exposure and HLA in healthy donors. Findings of the study overall: Researchers reported in a later analysis that a missense DCLRE1C variant was tied to TCR beta V- and J-gene trimming.

It was with 60 Vbeta and 13 Jbeta primers that the PCR ran. Assay used: immunoSEQ multiplex PCR; TCRdb lists only in-frame clones, some missing. The data show about 160,000 clones, about 80% seen once. The source is a man aged 25-45 years in good health and CMV-seronegative. This chain links TRBV28 with TRBJ1-5, with D unresolved. Sequenced sample: PBMCs. The CDR3 coding sequence is TGTGCCAGCAGCCCCCTCCTAGTAGGTCAGCCCCAGCATTTT. Protein: CASSPLLVGQPQHF.